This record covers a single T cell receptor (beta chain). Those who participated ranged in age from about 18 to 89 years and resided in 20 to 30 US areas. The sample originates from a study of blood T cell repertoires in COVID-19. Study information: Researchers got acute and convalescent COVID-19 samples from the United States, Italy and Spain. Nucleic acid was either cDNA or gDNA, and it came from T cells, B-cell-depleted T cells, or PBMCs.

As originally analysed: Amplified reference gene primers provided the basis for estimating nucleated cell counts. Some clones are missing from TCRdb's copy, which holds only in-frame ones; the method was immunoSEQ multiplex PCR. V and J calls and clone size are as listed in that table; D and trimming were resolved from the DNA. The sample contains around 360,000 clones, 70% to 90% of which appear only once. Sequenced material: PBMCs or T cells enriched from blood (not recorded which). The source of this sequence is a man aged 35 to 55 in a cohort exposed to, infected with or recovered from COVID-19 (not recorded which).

The CDR3 reads CASSFAGLDGYTF. For the CDR3, the DNA is TGTGCCAGCAGTTTCGCAGGACTGGATGGCTACACCTTC. The chain carries TRBV28 and TRBJ1-2, with D unclear. CDR1 is MDHEN and CDR2 is SYDVKM in the germline V gene. The germline V and J ends were trimmed by 3 bases and 6 bases, with 11 bases remaining between them. The CDR3 extends over 13 amino acids.